This record covers a single TCR beta chain. Its antigen remains unknown. Profiled with immunoSEQ multiplex PCR; TCRdb holds only in-frame clones, not every one. The sample shows roughly 120,000 clones, 90% of them seen only once. The data belong to a study of graft-versus-host responses after intestinal transplantation. The study's findings and limits: Allografts from individuals with graft-donor T cell macrochimerism displayed high graft-versus-host to host-versus-graft clonal ratios.

The V and J ends lost 1 base and 6 bases respectively, with 7 bases between them. This CDR3 has 13 residues. The germline V gene has CDR1 SGHAT and CDR2 FQNNGV. This TCR was recovered from a human donor who received an intestinal transplant. The source material was unstimulated CD4+ T cells sorted from spleen or lymph node cells, sampled before intestinal transplant. The V and J genes are TRBV11-2 and TRBJ1-5; tentatively, D is TRBD1 (6 bases). CDR3 coding DNA: TGTGCCAGCAGCTTAGGAGGGGGTCAGCCCCAGCATTTT. It codes for CASSLGGGQPQHF.